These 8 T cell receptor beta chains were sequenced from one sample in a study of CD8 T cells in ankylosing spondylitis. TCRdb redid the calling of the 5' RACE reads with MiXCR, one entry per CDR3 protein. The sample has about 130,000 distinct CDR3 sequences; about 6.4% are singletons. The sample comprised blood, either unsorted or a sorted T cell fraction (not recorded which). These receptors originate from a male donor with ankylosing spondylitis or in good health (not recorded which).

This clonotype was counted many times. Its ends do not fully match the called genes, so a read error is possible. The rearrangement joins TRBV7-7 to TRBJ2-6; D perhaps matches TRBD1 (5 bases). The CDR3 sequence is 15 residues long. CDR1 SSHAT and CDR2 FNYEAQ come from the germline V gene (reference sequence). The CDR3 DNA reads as TGTGCTAGCAGTGCCGACAGCTCTGGGGCCAACGTCCTGACTTTC. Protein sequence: CASSADSSGANVLTF.

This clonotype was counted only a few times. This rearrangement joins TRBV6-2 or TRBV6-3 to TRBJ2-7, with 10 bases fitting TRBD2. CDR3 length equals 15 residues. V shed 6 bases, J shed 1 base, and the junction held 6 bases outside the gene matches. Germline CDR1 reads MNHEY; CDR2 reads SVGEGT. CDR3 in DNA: TGTGCCAGCAGCCGAGAACTAGCGGGGTCCTACGAGCAGTACTTC. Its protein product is CASSRELAGSYEQYF.

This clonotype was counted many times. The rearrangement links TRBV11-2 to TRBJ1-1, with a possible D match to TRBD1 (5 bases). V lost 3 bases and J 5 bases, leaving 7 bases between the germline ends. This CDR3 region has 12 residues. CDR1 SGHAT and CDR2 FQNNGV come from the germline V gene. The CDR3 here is CASSFRGTEAFF. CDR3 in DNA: TGTGCCAGCAGCTTCCGGGGGACTGAAGCTTTCTTT.

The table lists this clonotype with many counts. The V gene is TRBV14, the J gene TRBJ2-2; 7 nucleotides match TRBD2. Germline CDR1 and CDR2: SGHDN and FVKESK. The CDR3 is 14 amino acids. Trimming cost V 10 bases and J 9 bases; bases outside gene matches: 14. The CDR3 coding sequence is TGTGCCACTACCAGGACTAGGGAGTCGAGGGAGCTGTTTTTT. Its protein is CATTRTRESRELFF.

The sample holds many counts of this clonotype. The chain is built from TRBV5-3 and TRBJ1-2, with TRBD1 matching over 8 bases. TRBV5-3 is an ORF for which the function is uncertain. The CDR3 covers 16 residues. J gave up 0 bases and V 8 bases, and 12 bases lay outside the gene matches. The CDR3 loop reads CASSPDRDGANYGYTF. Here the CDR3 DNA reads TGTGCCAGCAGCCCGGACAGGGATGGAGCTAACTATGGCTACACCTTC.

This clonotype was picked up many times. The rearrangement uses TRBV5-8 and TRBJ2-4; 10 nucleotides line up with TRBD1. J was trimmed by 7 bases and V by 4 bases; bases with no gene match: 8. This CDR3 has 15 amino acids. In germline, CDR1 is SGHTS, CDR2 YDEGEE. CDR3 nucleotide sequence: TGTGCCAGCAGCCAACCCGGGACAGGGGTGAACATTCAGTACTTC. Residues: CASSQPGTGVNIQYF.

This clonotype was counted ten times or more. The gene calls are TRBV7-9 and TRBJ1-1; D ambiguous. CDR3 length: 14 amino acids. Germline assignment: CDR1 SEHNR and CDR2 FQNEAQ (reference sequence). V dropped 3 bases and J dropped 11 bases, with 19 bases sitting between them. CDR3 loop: CASSFGGLAVGAFF. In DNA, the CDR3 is TGTGCCAGCAGCTTCGGAGGACTTGCCGTTGGGGCTTTCTTT.

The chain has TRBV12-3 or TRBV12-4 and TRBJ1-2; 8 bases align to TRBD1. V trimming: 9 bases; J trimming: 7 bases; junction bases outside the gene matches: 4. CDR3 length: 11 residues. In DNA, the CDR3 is TGTGCCAGTCGGACAGGGTCTGGCTACACCTTC. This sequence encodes CASRTGSGYTF.